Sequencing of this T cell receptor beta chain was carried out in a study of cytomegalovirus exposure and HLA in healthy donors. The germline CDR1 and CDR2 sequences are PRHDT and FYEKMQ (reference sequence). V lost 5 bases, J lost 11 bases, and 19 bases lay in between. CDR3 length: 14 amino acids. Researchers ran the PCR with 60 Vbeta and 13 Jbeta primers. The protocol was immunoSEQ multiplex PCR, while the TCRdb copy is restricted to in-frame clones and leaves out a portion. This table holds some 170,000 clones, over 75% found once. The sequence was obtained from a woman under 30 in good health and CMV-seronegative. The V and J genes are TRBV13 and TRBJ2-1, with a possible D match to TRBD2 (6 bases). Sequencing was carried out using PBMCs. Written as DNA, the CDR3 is TGTGCCAGCAGCCGGCGGGACTCCTTAGCTCAGCAGTTCTTC. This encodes CASSRRDSLAQQFF.